This section outlines one T cell receptor (beta chain) sequence together with its context. There is no known antigen for this receptor. No qualities accompany the bases; no much larger clone lies one base away. To sequence the TCRbeta CDR3 region, genomic DNA was isolated from the sorted cells. The immunoSEQ Assay was used for sequencing of TCRbeta CDR3 regions. In its TCRdb copy, this immuneACCESS table keeps in-frame sequences only and misses some clones. Where compared with another copy, unresolved V genes explain less than half of these, and the others have no known cause. The sample includes tens of thousands of clones, with around nine tenths observed a single time. The ten largest clones capture under 0.85% of the sample. The data belong to a study of OX40 agonist ivuxolimab in advanced cancers. Looking at the study overall: The costimulatory receptor OX40 (CD134) was targeted by ivuxolimab, a fully human IgG2 agonistic monoclonal antibody. Intravenous ivuxolimab was administered to patients every 2 weeks at six dose levels: 0.01, 0.1, 0.3, 1.5, 3 and 10 mg/kg. The monotherapy dose-escalation portion (N of about 50 patients) of the phase I ivuxolimab trial is reported in the paper. Peripheral TCRbeta sequencing aimed to test whether ivuxolimab altered TCR sequence diversity and caused clonal T-cell expansion. Of the 50 to 55 patients in dose escalation, about 20 had hepatocellular carcinoma, about 15 had melanoma, 9 had renal cell carcinoma and 9 had head and neck cancer. Partial responses were achieved by three dose-escalation patients, of whom one had hepatocellular carcinoma and two had cutaneous melanoma. Prior anti-PD-1, anti-PD-L1 or anti-CTLA-4 therapy was permitted, and roughly two fifths of dose-escalation patients had received checkpoint inhibitors. A male proportion of 82.7% and a mean age of roughly 55 years, ranging from roughly 23 to 79, were recorded for the dose-escalation cohort.

Results the study describes overall, beyond this receptor: Which antigens the clonally expanded peripheral T cells were specific for was not determined. In the 0.1-3.0 mg/kg groups, partial responders had among the lowest normalized peripheral clonal expansion, particularly in CD8+ T cells. Clonal expansion of both CD4+ and CD8+ blood T cells was observed from baseline to week 6 at doses 0.1 to 3.0 mg/kg. After ivuxolimab, CD8+ T cells had more expanded clones than CD4+ T cells on average. Low levels of normalized T-cell clonal expansion were also seen in some nonresponding patients.

The trial excluded patients who had a history of autoimmune disease or were on systemic immunosuppression. Peripheral blood for TCR sequencing was drawn from every dose cohort at baseline, at cycle 4 day 1 and at cycle 7 day 1. The samples were drawn from a first-in-human, open-label, multicenter phase I dose-escalation trial of ivuxolimab. Adults with locally advanced or metastatic head and neck squamous cell, hepatocellular, melanoma or renal cell carcinoma were enrolled in the trial. CD4+ and CD8+ T cells were sorted separately from peripheral blood before TCR sequencing. Relative to germline, V is missing 3 bases and J is missing 1 base, with 1 base of the junction outside any gene match. The CDR3 measures 14 amino acids from cysteine to phenylalanine. The retained sequence is limited to the CDR3, 42 bases, with the frame set at the first base. CDR1 and CDR2 are read off the germline V gene as SGHAT and FQNNGV.

The sequencing used CD4+ or CD8+ T cells sorted from blood, collected in a trial of the OX40 agonist ivuxolimab. The clonotype originates from an adult with an advanced solid tumor such as melanoma, head and neck, liver or kidney cancer. The chain employs TRBV11-2 and TRBJ2-5, and 8 bases in between align with TRBD1. The DNA is as follows: TGTGCCAGCAGCTTGACAGGGGTCCAAGAGACCCAGTACTTC. The translation is CASSLTGVQETQYF.